Listed below are T cell receptor beta chains from one sample, sequenced in a study of sequential checkpoint blockade in melanoma. Measured with immunoSEQ multiplex PCR; TCRdb has only the in-frame clones, and not every one. This table holds around 9,900 clones, 20% to 25% found once. The material sequenced was tumor tissue (inferred from file names), taken from a patient given nivolumab and ipilimumab in sequence. The receptors come from a human donor with melanoma. The CDR3 runs from the conserved cysteine through the conserved F or W. The D gene is left open where the match is weak. Expanded clones get a size class; other rows say once, few or many, or leave the size out.

-	TRBV11-1	TRBD2	TRBJ2-1	CASSGGLAGAYEQFF	TGTGCCAGCAGCGGAGGACTAGCGGGGGCGTATGAGCAGTTCTTC
few	TRBV11-3	TRBD1	TRBJ1-4	CASSQARGTGRQEKLFF	TGTGCCAGCAGCCAAGCCCGCGGGACAGGGAGGCAGGAAAAACTGTTTTTT
-	TRBV19	TRBD2	TRBJ2-7	CASSLLAGGHEQYF	TGTGCCAGTAGTCTACTAGCGGGGGGGCACGAGCAGTACTTC
-	TRBV18	TRBD1	TRBJ1-5	CASSPSGQGNSNQPQHF	TGTGCCAGCTCACCGTCGGGACAGGGTAATAGCAATCAGCCCCAGCATTTT
-	TRBV29-1	-	TRBJ2-1	CSVAPRGQGNHNEQFF	TGCAGCGTTGCCCCCAGGGGTCAGGGTAATCACAATGAGCAGTTCTTC
few	TRBV5-1	-	TRBJ1-6	CASSLDGPSGRGSYNSPLHF	TGCGCCAGCAGCTTGGATGGTCCATCGGGCAGGGGTTCCTATAATTCACCCCTCCACTTT
medium-sized	TRBV18	-	TRBJ1-2	CASSEDSFYGYTF	TGTGCCAGCTCAGAGGACAGTTTCTATGGCTACACCTTC
-	TRBV6-8	-	TRBJ1-1	CASGELNTEAFF	TGTGCATCGGGAGAATTGAACACTGAAGCTTTCTTT
large	TRBV11-3	-	TRBJ1-5	CASSQLGTGPNQPQHF	TGTGCCAGCAGCCAACTGGGAACAGGGCCTAATCAGCCCCAGCATTTT
medium-sized	TRBV6-8	-	TRBJ1-2	CASSRGQSYGYTF	TGTGCCAGCAGTAGAGGACAGAGCTATGGCTACACCTTC
few	TRBV2	TRBD1	TRBJ2-7	CASSELWTGEEQYF	TGTGCCAGCAGTGAATTGTGGACAGGGGAAGAGCAGTACTTC
-	TRBV5-1	-	TRBJ2-1	CASRGGRGGWSNEQFF	TGCGCCAGCAGGGGAGGCAGGGGTGGTTGGAGCAATGAGCAGTTCTTC
few	TRBV30	-	TRBJ1-6	CAWRGGLMNSPLHF	TGTGCCTGGAGAGGGGGACTGATGAATTCACCCCTCCACTTT
few	TRBV6-8	-	TRBJ2-5	CASSYPRQYQETQYF	TGTGCCAGCAGTTACCCAAGACAGTACCAAGAGACCCAGTACTTC
many	TRBV11-3	TRBD2	TRBJ2-5	CASSRSAGGPGETQYF	TGTGCCAGCAGCCGCAGTGCGGGGGGGCCTGGAGAGACCCAGTACTTC
few	TRBV23-1	-	TRBJ1-5	CASSIGESRPQHF	TGCGCCAGCAGCATCGGGGAAAGTCGGCCCCAGCATTTT
few	TRBV28	TRBD1	TRBJ2-3	CASSWRQGETTDTQYF	TGTGCCAGCAGCTGGAGACAGGGGGAGACCACAGATACGCAGTATTTT
-	TRBV29-1	TRBD2	TRBJ2-1	CSAARASGRNEQFF	TGCAGCGCGGCCAGGGCTAGCGGGCGGAACGAGCAGTTCTTC
-	TRBV6-8	TRBD1	TRBJ1-5	CASSAQGGPQHF	TGTGCCAGCAGTGCTCAGGGGGGGCCCCAGCATTTT
-	TRBV6-8	TRBD2	TRBJ2-7	CASSFGTSGGYEQYF	TGTGCCAGCAGTTTTGGGACTAGCGGGGGCTACGAGCAGTACTTC
few	TRBV6-8	TRBD1	TRBJ2-7	CASTPFPWDSSSYEQYF	TGTGCCAGCACTCCATTCCCCTGGGACAGCAGCTCCTACGAGCAGTACTTC
few	TRBV19	-	TRBJ1-5	CASSIGLTPQHF	TGTGCCAGTAGTATCGGTCTTACCCCCCAGCATTTT
-	TRBV7-4	TRBD1	TRBJ1-3	CASSLNRGDGNTIYF	TGTGCCAGCAGCTTGAACAGGGGAGACGGAAACACCATATATTTT
-	TRBV19	TRBD1	TRBJ2-7	CASSIGLGTDYEQYF	TGTGCCAGTAGTATAGGGTTAGGGACAGACTACGAGCAGTACTTC
many	TRBV6-8	TRBD2	TRBJ2-3	CASSSPSGTSGGQGTDTQYF	TGTGCCAGCAGTAGCCCCTCCGGGACTAGCGGGGGGCAAGGCACAGATACGCAGTATTTT
-	TRBV19	TRBD1	TRBJ2-7	CASSIEGTGDYEQYF	TGTGCCAGTAGTATAGAGGGGACAGGGGACTACGAGCAGTACTTC
many	TRBV6-1	-	TRBJ2-7	CASSEVLDYEQYF	TGTGCCAGCAGTGAAGTTCTGGATTACGAGCAGTACTTC
-	TRBV6-8	TRBD1	TRBJ1-1	CASSYIGQGEAFF	TGTGCCAGCAGTTACATCGGACAGGGGGAAGCTTTCTTT
-	TRBV5-8	TRBD1	TRBJ2-1	CASSFGQGFNEQFF	TGTGCCAGCAGCTTCGGACAGGGTTTTAATGAGCAGTTCTTC
-	TRBV5-1	TRBD1	TRBJ2-7	CASSLHGQGSDEQYF	TGCGCCAGCAGCTTGCACGGACAGGGGAGCGACGAGCAGTACTTC
-	TRBV11-3	-	TRBJ1-4	CASSVGGTNEKLFF	TGTGCCAGCAGCGTAGGGGGAACTAATGAAAAACTGTTTTTT
-	TRBV6-8	TRBD1	TRBJ1-4	CASSTRQGDEKLFF	TGTGCCAGCAGTACCCGACAGGGGGATGAAAAACTGTTTTTT
once	TRBV30	-	TRBJ2-6	CAWGEWANVLTF	TGTGCCTGGGGGGAGTGGGCCAACGTCCTGACTTTC
few	TRBV6-8	TRBD1	TRBJ2-7	CASSTGSFYEQYF	TGTGCCAGCTCGACAGGGAGTTTCTACGAGCAGTACTTC
-	TRBV19	TRBD2	TRBJ2-1	CASSLSGGPYNEQFF	TGTGCCAGTAGTCTTAGCGGGGGACCCTACAATGAGCAGTTCTTC
-	TRBV19	-	TRBJ2-1	CASASSSYNEQFF	TGTGCCAGTGCCTCAAGTAGTTACAATGAGCAGTTCTTC
-	TRBV25-1	-	TRBJ2-1	CASRPTVPVVYNEQFF	TGTGCCAGCCGACCCACCGTCCCAGTAGTTTACAATGAGCAGTTCTTC
many	TRBV9	TRBD1	TRBJ1-2	CASSGGGTGDGYTF	TGTGCCAGCAGCGGCGGAGGGACAGGGGATGGCTACACCTTC
few	TRBV6-8	TRBD1	TRBJ2-7	CASRRQGVPYEQYF	TGTGCCAGCAGGCGACAGGGGGTGCCCTACGAGCAGTACTTC
many	TRBV9	-	TRBJ1-5	CASSASASNQPQHF	TGTGCCAGCAGTGCGTCGGCTAGCAATCAGCCCCAGCATTTT
-	TRBV29-1	TRBD1	TRBJ1-2	CSVTGGGNYGYTF	TGCAGCGTCACAGGGGGAGGTAACTATGGCTACACCTTC
few	TRBV6-8	-	TRBJ1-2	CASSYSGLNYGYTF	TGTGCCAGCAGTTACTCTGGCCTGAACTATGGCTACACCTTC
few	TRBV6-8	-	TRBJ1-5	CAISGEGQPQHF	TGTGCCATCAGTGGGGAGGGTCAGCCCCAGCATTTT
-	TRBV16	-	TRBJ2-7	CASSSQGVGSYEQYF	TGTGCCAGCAGTTCACAGGGTGTCGGGTCCTACGAGCAGTACTTC
few	TRBV6-8	TRBD2	TRBJ2-1	CASSSVSGAAYNEQFF	TGTGCCAGCAGTTCCGTGAGCGGGGCGGCCTACAATGAGCAGTTCTTC
-	TRBV6-8	TRBD1	TRBJ1-4	CASRPIGTGSEKLFF	TGTGCCAGCAGACCCATCGGGACAGGTAGCGAAAAACTGTTTTTT
few	TRBV28	-	TRBJ2-7	CASSPQSTGEQYF	TGTGCCAGCAGTCCCCAGTCTACTGGCGAGCAGTACTTC
-	TRBV28	-	TRBJ1-5	CASSFLQINQPQHF	TGTGCCAGCAGTTTCCTACAGATCAATCAGCCCCAGCATTTT
-	TRBV11-3	-	TRBJ2-5	CASSLGGVGGQETQYF	TGTGCCAGCAGCTTAGGAGGAGTAGGGGGCCAAGAGACCCAGTACTTC
few	TRBV11-3	TRBD1	TRBJ1-1	CASSLGTGVNTEAFF	TGTGCCAGCAGCTTAGGGACAGGGGTGAACACTGAAGCTTTCTTT
-	TRBV23-1	-	TRBJ1-1	CASRAGGVDEAFF	TGCGCCAGCAGAGCTGGGGGGGTGGATGAAGCTTTCTTT
medium-sized	TRBV6-8	-	TRBJ2-3	CASTLREDTQYF	TGTGCCAGCACCCTACGGGAGGATACGCAGTATTTT
many	TRBV11-3	-	TRBJ1-1	CASSLKQGYTEAFF	TGTGCCAGCAGCTTGAAACAGGGTTATACTGAAGCTTTCTTT
-	TRBV6-8	-	TRBJ1-2	CASSYTPRYNYGYTF	TGTGCCAGCAGTTATACCCCCAGATACAACTATGGCTACACCTTC